This T cell receptor (beta chain) emerged from a study of cytomegalovirus exposure and HLA in healthy donors. The CDR3 runs 16 residues. V dropped 5 bases and J dropped 3; count of bases not matched to a gene: 7. In germline, CDR1 is SEHNR, CDR2 FQNEAQ (reference sequence). The PCR had 60 Vbeta and 13 Jbeta primers. Only in-frame clones appear in the TCRdb table, and some are missing; sequencing was by immunoSEQ multiplex PCR. In the table there are some 150,000 clones, around three quarters of which are singletons. The specimen was PBMCs. The receptor's source is a middle-aged man in good health and CMV-seronegative. The chain employs TRBV7-9 and TRBJ2-1; 10 nucleotides align to TRBD2. The CDR3: CASSPPGLAFYNEQFF. Written as DNA, the CDR3 is TGTGCCAGCAGCCCTCCGGGACTAGCGTTCTACAATGAGCAGTTCTTC.